This T cell receptor beta chain was identified in a study of shared clonotypes between healthy human individuals. For the study at large: Researchers assigned three CD4 naive, three CD4 memory, two CD8 naive and one CD8 memory plate to each donor.

A CD45RA+ naive subset and a CD45RA-negative memory subset were split from CD4+ cells. Only one count was recorded for this clone. Other nucleotide sequences from this sample produce the same CDR3. TCRdb's table, derived via immunoSEQ multiplex PCR, lists solely in-frame clones and lacks some. The sample contains millions of clones, around 90% of which appear only once. The CDR3 totals 13 residues. Germline V gene data show CDR1 as SGHTA and CDR2 as FQGNSA. The J segment lost 5 bases and the V segment lost 5 bases, leaving 3 bases of the junction unmatched. The rearrangement joins TRBV7-2 to TRBJ2-1, with 7 bases matching TRBD1. The TCR sequence derives from a man between 18 and 35 years old in good health. Input material: naive CD4+ T cells sorted from blood. Noted subset: CD45RA+ positively selected. CDR3 nucleotide sequence: TGTGCCAGCAGCCTAGACAGGGACAATGAGCAGTTCTTC. Amino acid sequence: CASSLDRDNEQFF.